The T cell receptor (beta chain) described here comes from a study of beta chain features in type 1 diabetes. Whole-study results and caveats: Type 1 diabetes patients showed a moderate but significant shortening of TCRB CDR3s in all four CD4+ subsets. Insertions were fewer and deletions more numerous at VDJ junctions in type 1 diabetes patients.

Every bit of the isolated RNA underwent reverse transcription, so sequencing read expressed TCRB transcripts. This table comes from immunoSEQ multiplex PCR, and its TCRdb copy is limited to in-frame clones, with some not included. The sample shows 15,000 to 18,000 clones, approximately 47% of them seen only once. Germline V gene data show CDR1 as SQVTM and CDR2 as ANQGSEA. CDR3 size: 15 residues. With 7 bases clipped from V and 7 bases from J, the junction kept 14 bases outside the gene matches. For this clone: The antigen remains unidentified.

The chain combines TRBV29-1 with TRBJ2-1; 9 bases match TRBD2. This TCR derives from a woman in her thirties or forties in good health. Sequencing was done on a sample of stem cell memory CD4+ T cells from blood. CDR3 coding DNA: TGCAGCGGGGTAGGGAGGCGGGGGGGCCTAAATGAGCAGTTCTTC. It is translated as CSGVGRRGGLNEQFF.